This T cell receptor (beta chain) was recovered during a study of somatic mutations in cytotoxic T cells in rheumatoid arthritis. Study-level information: Patient blood (approximately 30 ml EDTA) was drawn right after diagnosis, before any treatment.

A word on this clone: Its cognate antigen is unknown.

This table comes from immunoSEQ multiplex PCR, and its TCRdb copy is limited to in-frame clones, with some not included. The repertoire consists of 12,000 to 15,000 clones, with roughly 82% occurring once and the leading ten covering just under 30%. CDR1 is MNHEY, CDR2 SVGAGI, per germline. The CDR3 has 16 residues. V dropped 4 bases and J dropped 4 bases, with 18 bases sitting between them. Study-wide points: For rheumatoid arthritis patients, the slight TRBV07 underrepresentation lacked multiple-comparison adjustment. The study found that the largest CD8+ clone exceeded 20% of CD8+ cells in about an eighth of the 65 patients.

What was sequenced was CD8+ T cells sorted from blood. The receptor comes from an adult with rheumatoid arthritis. The chain carries TRBV6-5 and TRBJ2-3, with TRBD2 as a possible D gene (6 bases). The CDR3 DNA reads as TGTGCCAGCAGTTGGGGGGTGGGGGAGTTCGCAGATACGCAGTATTTT. As protein: CASSWGVGEFADTQYF.